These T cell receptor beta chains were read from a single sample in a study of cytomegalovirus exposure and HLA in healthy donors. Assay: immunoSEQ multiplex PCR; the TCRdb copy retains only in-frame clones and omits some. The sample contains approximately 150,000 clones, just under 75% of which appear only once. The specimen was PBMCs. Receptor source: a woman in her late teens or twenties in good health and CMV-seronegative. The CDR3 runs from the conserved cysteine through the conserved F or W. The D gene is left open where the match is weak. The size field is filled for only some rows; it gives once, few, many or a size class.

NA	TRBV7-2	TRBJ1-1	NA	CASSLEGTQNTEAFF	TGTGCCAGCAGCTTAGAGGGGACACAGAACACTGAAGCTTTCTTT
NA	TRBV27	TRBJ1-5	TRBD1	CASSSAGGLNQPQHF	TGTGCCAGCAGTTCCGCAGGGGGGCTTAATCAGCCCCAGCATTTT
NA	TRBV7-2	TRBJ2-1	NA	CARERWAGPPNNEQFF	TGTGCCCGAGAACGATGGGCTGGCCCGCCCAACAATGAGCAGTTCTTC
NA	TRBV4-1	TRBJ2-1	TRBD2	CASRNSIAGGPNEQFF	TGCGCCAGCAGAAATTCTATAGCGGGGGGGCCGAATGAGCAGTTCTTC
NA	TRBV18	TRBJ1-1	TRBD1	CASSPDRENTEAFF	TGTGCCAGCTCACCGGACAGGGAGAACACTGAAGCTTTCTTT
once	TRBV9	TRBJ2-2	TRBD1	CASSPRTGGPGELFF	TGTGCCAGCAGCCCCAGGACAGGGGGCCCCGGGGAGCTGTTTTTT
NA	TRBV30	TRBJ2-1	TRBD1	CAWNKKQGMNEQFF	TGTGCCTGGAATAAGAAACAGGGGATGAATGAGCAGTTCTTC
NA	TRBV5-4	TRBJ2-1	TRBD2	CASSLALAGGNNEQFF	TGTGCCAGCAGCTTGGCCCTAGCGGGGGGAAACAATGAGCAGTTCTTC
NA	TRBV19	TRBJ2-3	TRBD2	CASSIVGGGTDTQYF	TGTGCCAGTAGTATTGTGGGGGGGGGCACAGATACGCAGTATTTT
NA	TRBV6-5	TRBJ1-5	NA	CASSLNRGNQPQHF	TGTGCCAGCAGCCTGAACAGGGGCAATCAGCCCCAGCATTTT
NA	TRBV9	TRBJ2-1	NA	CASSVSRLSNEQFF	TGTGCCAGCAGCGTATCCCGTCTCTCCAATGAGCAGTTCTTC
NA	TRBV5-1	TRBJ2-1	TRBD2	CASSLGAGGGNEQFF	TGCGCCAGCAGCTTGGGAGCGGGGGGCGGTAATGAGCAGTTCTTC
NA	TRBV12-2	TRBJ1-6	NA	CASRFGQGTYNSPLHF	NA
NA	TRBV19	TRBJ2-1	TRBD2	CASRSSGRIFNEQFF	TGTGCCAGTAGGTCTAGCGGGAGGATTTTCAATGAGCAGTTCTTC
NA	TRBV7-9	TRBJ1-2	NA	CAGSRADSNYGYTF	TGTGCCGGCAGTAGAGCCGACAGTAACTATGGCTACACCTTC
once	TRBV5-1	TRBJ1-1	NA	CASATQGSTEAFF	TGCGCCAGCGCCACACAGGGATCCACTGAAGCTTTCTTT
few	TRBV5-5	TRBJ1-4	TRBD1	CASSVPGQGRKLFF	TGTGCCAGCAGCGTCCCGGGACAGGGGCGAAAACTGTTTTTT
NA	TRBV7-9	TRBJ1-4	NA	CASSFDSATNEKLFF	TGTGCCAGCAGCTTTGACAGTGCAACTAATGAAAAACTGTTTTTT
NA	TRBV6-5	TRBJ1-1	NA	CASSYSNSRTEAFF	TGTGCCAGCAGTTACTCGAACAGCAGAACTGAAGCTTTCTTT